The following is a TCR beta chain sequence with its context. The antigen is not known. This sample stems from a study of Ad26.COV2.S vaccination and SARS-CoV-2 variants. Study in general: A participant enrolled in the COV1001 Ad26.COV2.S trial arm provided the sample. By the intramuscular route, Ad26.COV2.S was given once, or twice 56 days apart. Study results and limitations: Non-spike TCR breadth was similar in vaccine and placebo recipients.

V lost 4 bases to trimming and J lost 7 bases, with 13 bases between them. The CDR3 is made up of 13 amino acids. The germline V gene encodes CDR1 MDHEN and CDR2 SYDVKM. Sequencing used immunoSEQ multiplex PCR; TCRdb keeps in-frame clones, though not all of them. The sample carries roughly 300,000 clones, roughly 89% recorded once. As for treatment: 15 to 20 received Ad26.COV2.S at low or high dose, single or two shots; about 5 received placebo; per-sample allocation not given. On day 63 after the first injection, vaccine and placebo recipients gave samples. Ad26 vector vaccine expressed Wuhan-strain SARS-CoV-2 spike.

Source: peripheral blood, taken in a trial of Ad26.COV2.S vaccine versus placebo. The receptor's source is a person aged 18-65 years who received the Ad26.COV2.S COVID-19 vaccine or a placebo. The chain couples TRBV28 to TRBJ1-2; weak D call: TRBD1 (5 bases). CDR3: CASSYRQGSGYTF. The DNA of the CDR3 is TGTGCCAGCAGTTATAGGCAGGGCTCTGGCTACACCTTC.